This passage covers 9 T cell receptor beta chains from one sample sequenced in a study of T cell clones after liver transplantation. The method was immunoSEQ multiplex PCR; TCRdb's version includes in-frame clones alone and lacks a portion of them. The data contain more than 45,000 clones, about 71% of them singletons. The material sequenced was CD4+ T cells from blood, taken at the approximately 15-month timepoint. These receptors came from a human patient who received a liver transplant. Part of the T cells may come from the graft donor.

The CDR3 protein is CASSEDTEAFRELFF. The CDR3 coding sequence is TGTGCCAGCAGTGAAGACACGGAGGCATTCAGGGAACTGTTTTTT. The genes are TRBV6-1 and TRBJ1-4, with D possibly TRBD1 on 5 matching bases. CDR1 and CDR2 from the germline V gene are MNHNS and SASEGT. Deletions cut 1 base from V and 12 bases from J, with 18 bases between. The CDR3 loop spans 15 amino acids.

The J gene is TRBJ1-1, the V gene TRBV5-1; D is uncertain. The V end was cut by 0 bases, the J end by 5 bases, with 8 bases between. Germline V lookup: CDR1 SGHRS, CDR2 YFSETQ. The CDR3 runs 13 residues. CDR3 coding DNA: TGCGCCAGCAGCTTGGGGGGAAGGACTGAAGCTTTCTTT. It is translated as CASSLGGRTEAFF.

This chain uses TRBV4-3 with TRBJ1-2, with a possible D match to TRBD1 (5 bases). Trimming removed 1 base from V and 5 bases from J, with 11 bases in between. Germline loops: CDR1 LGHNA, CDR2 YSLEER. The CDR3 runs to 14 residues. The CDR3 DNA reads TGCGCCAGCAGCCAAGGTTTAGGGGAATATGGCTACACCTTC. Protein: CASSQGLGEYGYTF.

V gene TRBV10-2 combines with J gene TRBJ1-2, with a tentative D call TRBD1 (5 bases). The germline V gene encodes CDR1 WSHSY and CDR2 SAAADI. This CDR3 region has 13 residues. Trimming removed 9 bases from V and 7 bases from J, with 18 bases in between. The CDR3 protein is CASSTAKFGGYTF. The CDR3 DNA sequence: TGCGCCAGTTCGACAGCCAAATTTGGTGGCTACACCTTC.

The V and J genes are TRBV5-1 and TRBJ2-1; 8 nucleotides align to TRBD2. Trimming at V came to 0 bases and at J to 6 bases, leaving 2 bases not matched to a gene. CDR3 size: 14 residues. Germline assignment: CDR1 SGHRS and CDR2 YFSETQ. CDR3 DNA sequence: TGCGCCAGCAGCTTGGAACTAGCGGTCAATGAGCAGTTCTTC. This translates into CASSLELAVNEQFF.

This clone turned up a few times. J is TRBJ2-4 and V is TRBV5-6; 10 bases line up with TRBD1. With V trimmed by 4 bases and J by 8 bases, 3 bases remained unmatched. The CDR3 totals 13 residues. The germline V gene has CDR1 SGHDT and CDR2 YYEEEE. CDR3 protein: CASSVGTGDIQYF. The CDR3 nucleotides read TGTGCCAGCAGCGTTGGGACAGGGGACATTCAGTACTTC. Full variable domain (outside the CDR3, taken from reference TRBV5-6 and TRBJ2-4): DAGVTQSPTHLIKTRGQQVTLRCSPKSGHDTVSWYQQALGQGPQFIFQYYEEEERQRGNFPDRFSGHQFPNYSSELNVNALLLGDSALYLCASSVGTGDIQYFGAGTRLSVL.

The genes are TRBV5-5 and TRBJ2-7; 14 positions agree with TRBD2. The junction had 8 bases not matched to a gene; V was cut back by 4 bases and J by 2 bases. From germline, CDR1 is SGHKS and CDR2 YYEKEE (reference sequence). The CDR3 is made up of 17 amino acids. CDR3 sequence reads: CASSHSGLAGDPYEQYF. The CDR3 DNA is TGTGCCAGCAGCCACTCGGGACTAGCGGGGGATCCCTACGAGCAGTACTTC.

This chain connects TRBV7-8 to TRBJ1-2; D not certain. CDR1 is SGHVS and CDR2 is FQNEAQ in the germline V gene. The CDR3 is 13 residues long. Trimming shortened V by 1 base and J by 10 bases, and 13 bases separated the two germline ends. The CDR3 region has the DNA TGTGCCAGCAGCTTAGTAACGGACGAGACCTACACCTTC. This codes for CASSLVTDETYTF.

The rearrangement uses TRBV7-2 and TRBJ2-7, with a tentative D call TRBD1 (5 bases). This CDR3 is 14 amino acids long. Trimming left V 0 bases short and J 6 bases short, with 12 bases between. From germline, CDR1 is SGHTA and CDR2 FQGNSA. The CDR3 DNA sequence: TGTGCCAGCAGCTTAGCGCAAGACAGTCTCGAGCAGTACGTC. Translated, it gives CASSLAQDSLEQYV.